The sample holds a few counts of the clone carrying this T cell receptor beta chain. In the authors' workflow: Reference gene primers were amplified, and this amplification served to estimate nucleated cell counts. Libraries were prepared by immunoSEQ multiplex PCR; TCRdb keeps only in-frame clonotypes and omits some of them. V and J calls plus clone size are reproduced from that table; the DNA served to infer D and trimming. The sample carries around 140,000 clones, 88% recorded once. The data derive from a study of blood T cell repertoires in COVID-19. About the research overall: T cells, B-cell-depleted T cells, or PBMCs provided the cDNA or gDNA that served as material.

The CDR3 has 13 residues. Germline-derived CDR1 and CDR2 are SGHTA and FQGTGA. Trimming cost V 5 bases and J 6 bases, with 13 bases left between them. The clonotype originates from an older man with acute or convalescent COVID-19. The sample was peripheral blood. The gene calls are TRBV7-3 and TRBJ1-2; possibly TRBD1 for D (6 bases). The CDR3 coding sequence is TGTGCCAGCAGCCCAAGCCACAGGGATGGCTACACCTTC. The encoded protein is CASSPSHRDGYTF.